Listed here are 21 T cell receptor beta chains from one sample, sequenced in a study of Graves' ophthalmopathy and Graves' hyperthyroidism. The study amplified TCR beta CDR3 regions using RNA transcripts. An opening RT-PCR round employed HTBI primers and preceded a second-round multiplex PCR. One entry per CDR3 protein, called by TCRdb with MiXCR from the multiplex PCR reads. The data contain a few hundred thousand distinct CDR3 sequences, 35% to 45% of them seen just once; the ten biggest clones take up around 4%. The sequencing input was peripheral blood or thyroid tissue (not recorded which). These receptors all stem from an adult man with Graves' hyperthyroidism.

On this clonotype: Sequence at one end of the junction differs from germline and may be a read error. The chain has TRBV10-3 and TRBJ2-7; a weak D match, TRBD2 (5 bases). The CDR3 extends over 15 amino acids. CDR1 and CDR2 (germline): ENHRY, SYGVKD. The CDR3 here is CAIGESGLRSYEQYF. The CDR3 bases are TGTGCCATCGGTGAGTCTGGACTCCGCTCCTACGAGCAGTATTTC.

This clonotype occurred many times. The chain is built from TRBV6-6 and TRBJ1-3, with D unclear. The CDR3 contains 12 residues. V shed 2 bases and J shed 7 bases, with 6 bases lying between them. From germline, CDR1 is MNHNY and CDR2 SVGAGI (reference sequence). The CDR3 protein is CASSYEQNTIYF. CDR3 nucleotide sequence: TGTGCCAGCAGTTACGAACAGAACACCATATATTTT.

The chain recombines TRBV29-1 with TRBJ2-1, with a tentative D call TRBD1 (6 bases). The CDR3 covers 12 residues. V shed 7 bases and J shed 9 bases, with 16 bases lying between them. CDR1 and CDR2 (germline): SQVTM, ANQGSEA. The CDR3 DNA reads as TGCAGCGGCGAACACAGGGCTACTGAGCAGTTCTTC. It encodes CSGEHRATEQFF.

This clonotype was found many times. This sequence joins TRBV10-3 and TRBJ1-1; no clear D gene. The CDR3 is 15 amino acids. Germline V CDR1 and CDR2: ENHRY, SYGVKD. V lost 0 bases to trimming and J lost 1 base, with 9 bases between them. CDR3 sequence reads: CAISESEGPNTEAFF. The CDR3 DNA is TGTGCCATCAGTGAGTCGGAGGGCCCGAACACTGAAGCTTTCTTT.

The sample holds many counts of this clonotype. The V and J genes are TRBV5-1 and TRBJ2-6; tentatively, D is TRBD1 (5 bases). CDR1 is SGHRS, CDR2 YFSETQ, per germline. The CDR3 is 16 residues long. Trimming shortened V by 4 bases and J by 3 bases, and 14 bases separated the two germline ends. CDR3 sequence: CASSMQGTGGANVLTF. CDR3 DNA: TGCGCCAGCAGCATGCAGGGTACGGGTGGGGCCAACGTCCTGACTTTC.

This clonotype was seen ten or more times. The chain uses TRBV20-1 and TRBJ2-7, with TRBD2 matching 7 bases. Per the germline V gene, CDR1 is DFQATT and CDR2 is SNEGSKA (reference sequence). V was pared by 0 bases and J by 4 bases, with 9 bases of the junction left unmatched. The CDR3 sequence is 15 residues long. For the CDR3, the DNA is TGCAGTGCTAGAGATAACGGACTAGTTGGGTACGAGCAGTACTTC. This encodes CSARDNGLVGYEQYF.

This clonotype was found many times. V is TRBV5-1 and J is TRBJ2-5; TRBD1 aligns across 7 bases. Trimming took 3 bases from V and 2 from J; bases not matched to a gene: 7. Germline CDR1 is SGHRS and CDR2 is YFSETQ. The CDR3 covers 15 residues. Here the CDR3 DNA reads TGCGCCAGCAGCTACGGGGACAGAGAGCAAGAGACCCAGTACTTC. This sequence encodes CASSYGDREQETQYF.

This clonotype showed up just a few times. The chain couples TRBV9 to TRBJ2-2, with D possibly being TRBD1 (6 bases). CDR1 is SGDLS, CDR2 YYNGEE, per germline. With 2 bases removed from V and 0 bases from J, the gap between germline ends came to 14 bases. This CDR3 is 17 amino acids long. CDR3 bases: TGTGCCAGCAGCGTCTCCCAGGACAGACCGAACACCGGGGAGCTGTTTTTT. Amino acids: CASSVSQDRPNTGELFF.

The chain's CDR3 is CASSLGTGYSGNTIYF. The CDR3 DNA reads as TGCGCCAGCAGCTTAGGGACAGGCTACTCTGGAAACACCATATATTTT. This chain joins TRBV5-1 and TRBJ1-3; TRBD1 matches 8 bases. The germline CDR1 and CDR2 sequences are SGHRS and YFSETQ. The CDR3 has 16 residues. The V and J ends lost 2 bases and 0 bases, in that order; junction bases with no gene match: 4.

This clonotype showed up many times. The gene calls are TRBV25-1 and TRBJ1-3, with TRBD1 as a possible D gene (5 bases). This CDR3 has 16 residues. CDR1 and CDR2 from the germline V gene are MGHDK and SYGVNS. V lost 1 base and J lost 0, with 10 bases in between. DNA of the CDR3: TGTGCCAGCAGTGAATGGGGGGTGCTCTCTGGAAACACCATATATTTT. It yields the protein CASSEWGVLSGNTIYF.

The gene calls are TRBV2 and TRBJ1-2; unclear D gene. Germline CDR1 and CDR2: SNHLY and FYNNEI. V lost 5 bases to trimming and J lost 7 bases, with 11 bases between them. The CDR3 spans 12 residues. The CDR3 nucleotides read TGTGCCAGCAGTCCCCGACTGGCTGGCTACACCTTC. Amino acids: CASSPRLAGYTF.

CDR3 residues: CASSRTGGVGYGYTF. CDR3 sequence (DNA): TGTGCCAGCAGCCGTACGGGGGGCGTCGGCTATGGCTACACCTTC. This sequence joins TRBV7-9 and TRBJ1-2, with D possibly matching TRBD1 (6 bases). V lost 5 bases, J lost 4 bases, and 17 bases lay in between. The V gene's germline CDR1 is SEHNR and CDR2 FQNEAQ (reference sequence). The CDR3 is 15 residues long.

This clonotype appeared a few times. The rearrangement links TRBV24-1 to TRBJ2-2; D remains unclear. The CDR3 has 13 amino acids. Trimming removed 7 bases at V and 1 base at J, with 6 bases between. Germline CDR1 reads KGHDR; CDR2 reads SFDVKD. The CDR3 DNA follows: TGTGCCACCAGGGCTGAGAACACCGGGGAGCTGTTTTTT. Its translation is CATRAENTGELFF.

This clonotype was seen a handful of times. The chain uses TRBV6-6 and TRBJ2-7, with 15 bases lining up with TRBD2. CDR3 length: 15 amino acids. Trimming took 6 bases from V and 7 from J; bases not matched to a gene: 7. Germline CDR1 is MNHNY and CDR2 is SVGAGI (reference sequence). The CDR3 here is CASSPWTSGREEQYF. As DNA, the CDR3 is TGTGCCAGCAGCCCCTGGACTAGCGGGAGGGAGGAGCAGTACTTC.

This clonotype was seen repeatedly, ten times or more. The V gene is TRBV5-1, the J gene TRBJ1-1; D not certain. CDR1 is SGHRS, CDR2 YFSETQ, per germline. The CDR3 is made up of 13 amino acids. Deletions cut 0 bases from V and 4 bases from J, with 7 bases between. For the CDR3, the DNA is TGCGCCAGCAGCTTGGATGCAATCACTGAAGCTTTCTTT. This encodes CASSLDAITEAFF.

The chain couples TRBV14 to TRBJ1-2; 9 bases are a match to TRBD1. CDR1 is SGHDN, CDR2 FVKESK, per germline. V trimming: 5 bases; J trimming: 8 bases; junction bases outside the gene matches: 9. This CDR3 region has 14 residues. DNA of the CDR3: TGTGCCAGCAGCGGCTGGGACAGGGAAGACGGCTACACCTTC. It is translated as CASSGWDREDGYTF.

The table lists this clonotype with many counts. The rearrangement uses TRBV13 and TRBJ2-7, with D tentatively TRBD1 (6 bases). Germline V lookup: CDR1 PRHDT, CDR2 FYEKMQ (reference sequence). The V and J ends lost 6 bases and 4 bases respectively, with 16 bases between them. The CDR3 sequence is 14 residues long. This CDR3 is CASSDKGVQYEQYF. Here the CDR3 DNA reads TGTGCCAGCAGTGACAAGGGGGTCCAATACGAGCAGTACTTC.

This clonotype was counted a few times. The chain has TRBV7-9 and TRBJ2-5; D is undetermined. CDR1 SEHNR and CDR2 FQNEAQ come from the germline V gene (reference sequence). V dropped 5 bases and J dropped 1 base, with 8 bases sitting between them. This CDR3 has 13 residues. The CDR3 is CASSTGFQETQYF. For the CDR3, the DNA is TGTGCCAGCAGCACCGGATTCCAAGAGACCCAGTACTTC. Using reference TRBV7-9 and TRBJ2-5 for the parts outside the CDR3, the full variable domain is DTGVSQNPRHKITKRGQNVTFRCDPISEHNRLYWYRQTLGQGPEFLTYFQNEAQLEKSRLLSDRFSAERPKGSFSTLEIQRTEQGDSAMYLCASSTGFQETQYFGPGTRLLVL.

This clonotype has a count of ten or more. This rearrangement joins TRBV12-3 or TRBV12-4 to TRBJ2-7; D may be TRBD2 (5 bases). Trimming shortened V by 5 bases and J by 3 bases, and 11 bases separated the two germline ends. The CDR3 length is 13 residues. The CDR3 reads CASSRGPDYEQYF. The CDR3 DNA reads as TGTGCCAGCAGTCGGGGTCCGGACTACGAGCAGTACTTC.

The CDR3 spells CASSGRLFNTGELFF. The CDR3 coding sequence is TGTGCCAGCAGCGGACGTTTATTTAACACCGGGGAGCTGTTTTTT. The chain combines TRBV27 with TRBJ2-2, with D hard to call. The germline V and J ends were trimmed by 6 bases and 2 bases, with 13 bases remaining between them. Germline V gives CDR1 MNHEY, CDR2 SMNVEV (reference sequence). This CDR3 region has 15 residues.

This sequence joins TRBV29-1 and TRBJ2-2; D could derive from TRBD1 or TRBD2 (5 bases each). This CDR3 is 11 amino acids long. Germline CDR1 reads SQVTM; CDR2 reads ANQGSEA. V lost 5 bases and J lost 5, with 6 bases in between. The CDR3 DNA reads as TGCAGCGTTTGGGGGACCGGGGAGCTGTTTTTT. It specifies CSVWGTGELFF.